This TCR beta chain was sequenced during a study of T cell clonotyping in hematopoietic cell transplantation. Study-level points and caveats: After transplant, recipient diversity fell while pathologically expanded clonotypes grew through day 180.

On this clone: The antigen remains undetermined.

TCRdb's copy holds only in-frame clones and misses some; the assay was immunoSEQ multiplex PCR. The sample carries 13,000 or so clones, about 93% recorded once. Germline-derived CDR1 and CDR2 are GTSNPN and SVGIG (reference sequence). Trimming took 4 bases from V and 1 from J, leaving 13 bases between them. The CDR3 is made up of 14 amino acids. Sequenced sample: peripheral blood mononuclear cells. This clonotype was sampled from a man aged 25-45 years in good health. Some clones in this sample may be carry-over from other donors' samples. This chain uses TRBV30 with TRBJ1-2; D unresolved. CDR3 sequence reads: CAWKSRRNNYGYTF. In DNA form, the CDR3 reads TGTGCCTGGAAATCCCGCAGAAATAACTATGGCTACACCTTC.